Shown below are 5 T cell receptor beta chains from a single sample sequenced in a study of blood T cells in healthy people across ages. With a J-beta primer mix and a sample-barcoded 5' primer, a second PCR ran 7 to 11 cycles. From the 5' RACE reads, TCRdb called clonotypes with MiXCR, one entry per CDR3 protein. The sample has 1.5 million to 2 million distinct CDR3 sequences, roughly 30% seen once. The sequenced sample was blood. Every receptor here comes from a woman younger than 45 in good health.

The chain has TRBV7-2 and TRBJ1-2; maybe TRBD1 (6 bases). V was cut by 5 bases and J by 4 bases, with 11 bases left in between. Germline V lookup: CDR1 SGHTA, CDR2 FQGNSA. The CDR3 length is 13 residues. CDR3 DNA sequence: TGTGCCAGCAGCCAAGGACAGATCTATGGCTACACCTTC. It translates to CASSQGQIYGYTF.

This clonotype occurred a few times. The rearrangement uses TRBV12-3 or TRBV12-4 and TRBJ2-7; TRBD2 is a possible D gene (5 bases). The CDR3 spans 15 residues. The V and J ends lost 3 bases and 2 bases respectively, with 14 bases between them. The CDR3 sequence is CASSFRAGVTYEQYF. CDR3 nucleotide sequence: TGTGCCAGCAGTTTCCGCGCGGGTGTCACCTACGAGCAGTACTTC.

This clonotype appeared a few times. The chain is built from TRBV29-1 and TRBJ2-3, with D uncertain. Germline CDR1 reads SQVTM; CDR2 reads ANQGSEA. This CDR3 is 13 amino acids long. The germline V and J ends were trimmed by 3 bases and 7 bases, with 14 bases remaining between them. CDR3 in DNA: TGCAGCGTTGACCCCGGAGACGTTTATACGCAGTATTTT. This sequence encodes CSVDPGDVYTQYF.

A few counts support this clonotype. The chain has TRBV5-5 and TRBJ1-5; D ambiguous. V lost 0 bases and J 0 bases, leaving 13 bases between the germline ends. Germline CDR1 and CDR2: SGHKS and YYEKEE (reference sequence). This CDR3 region has 17 residues. CDR3 protein: CASSLGSSDYSNQPQHF. DNA for the CDR3: TGTGCCAGCAGCTTGGGTTCCAGTGATTATAGCAATCAGCCCCAGCATTTT.

As to this clonotype: A junction end diverges from the germline sequence, so it may reflect a read error. This sequence joins TRBV20-1 and TRBJ2-6; maybe TRBD2 (5 bases). This CDR3 is built from 15 residues. Germline V gene lookup returns CDR1 DFQATT and CDR2 SNEGSKA (reference sequence). CDR3 sequence reads: CSARDNSMRANVLNF. For the CDR3, the DNA is TGCAGTGCTAGAGATAATTCGATGAGGGCCAACGTCCTGAATTTC.